This TCR beta chain was captured in a study of cytomegalovirus exposure and HLA in healthy donors. General observations from the study: For most TCR sequences rarity was the rule, although some public TCRs occurred in many donors. Per a later analysis, HLA-associated TCR beta chains showed more clonal expansion than other, equally common TCR beta chains. In vitro data verified a few CMV-associated chains as specific for CMV antigens.

Primers for the PCR totalled 60 Vbeta and 13 Jbeta. Profiling relied on immunoSEQ multiplex PCR, and the TCRdb table lists in-frame clones only, not all of them. This sample contains tens of thousands of clones. Details on this clone: Its antigen is currently unknown.

The CDR3 is 15 residues long. The J segment lost 0 bases and the V segment lost 5 bases, leaving 3 bases of the junction unmatched. CDR1 and CDR2 from the germline V gene are SGHAT and FQNNGV. The receptor's source is a man between 50 and 59 years old in good health and CMV-seronegative. The chain combines TRBV11-2 with TRBJ2-1; 8 positions match TRBD2. What was sequenced was PBMCs. DNA for the CDR3: TGTGCCAGCAGCGTACGGGGGGGCTCCTACAATGAGCAGTTCTTC. It yields the protein CASSVRGGSYNEQFF. The complete variable domain, with remaining parts taken from reference TRBV11-2 and TRBJ2-1, reads EAGVAQSPRYKIIEKRQSVAFWCNPISGHATLYWYQQILGQGPKLLIQFQNNGVVDDSQLPKDRFSAERLKGVDSTLKIQPAKLEDSAVYLCASSVRGGSYNEQFFGPGTRLTVL.